The 31 T cell receptor beta chains given below trace back to one sample, sequenced in a study of T cell clonality in common variable immunodeficiency. Regarding the study as a whole: In common variable immunodeficiency, TCR beta chains reportedly carried fewer deletions and N-nucleotide insertions.

TCRdb's copy holds only in-frame clones and misses some; the assay was immunoSEQ multiplex PCR. The table lists over 30,000 clones, with no singletons. These receptors have no known antigen. The source material was peripheral blood mononuclear cells. All receptors come from a human donor with common variable immunodeficiency.

CDR3 in amino acids: CSVHIEWGDGYTF. The DNA read from the CDR3 is TGCAGCGTCCACATCGAGTGGGGGGATGGC. The rearrangement uses TRBV29-1 and TRBJ1-2, with a weak D call TRBD1 (5 bases). With the read ending 3 residues before the CDR3 end, the germline J gene is used to fill in that end. The CDR3 is made up of 13 amino acids. Germline V lookup: CDR1 SQVTM, CDR2 ANQGSEA. Trimming removed 6 bases at V and 6 bases at J, with 17 bases between.

Remarks on this clone: The read ends 3 residues before the CDR3 terminus; that terminus is restored from the germline J gene. The J gene is TRBJ1-3, the V gene TRBV30, with D perhaps TRBD1 (5 bases). Germline CDR1 and CDR2: GTSNPN and SVGIG (reference sequence). The CDR3 length is 13 residues. CDR3 region: CAWLKDGRGAIYF. CDR3 DNA (partial): TGTGCCTGGCTCAAGGACGGTCGGGGGGCC.

On this clone: The CDR3 is cut off 3 residues early in the read; its end comes from the germline J gene. This chain uses TRBV6-2 or TRBV6-3 with TRBJ2-6; no clear D gene. The CDR3 totals 15 residues. V was shortened by 6 bases and J by 3 bases, with 12 bases between the two germline ends. Germline V lookup: CDR1 MNHEY, CDR2 SVGEGT. The CDR3 DNA, read in part, is TGTGCCAGCAGCAGGCTGTTAGGTGGGGCCAACGTC. This codes for CASSRLLGGANV. The full CDR3 is CASSRLLGGANVLTF.

The table lists this clone with many counts. The sequenced fragment ends 3 residues before the CDR3 boundary, so the rest is inferred from the germline J gene. The chain is built from TRBV29-1 and TRBJ2-5, with 11 positions matching TRBD1. V shed 3 bases and J 5 bases; nucleotides not matched to a gene: 8. This CDR3 region has 15 residues. Per germline, CDR1 SQVTM and CDR2 ANQGSEA. This CDR3 reads CSVEGQGGAGETQYF. CDR3 DNA, as far as it was read: TGCAGCGTTGAGGGACAGGGGGGGGCAGGGGAGACC.

On this clone: The read terminates 3 residues before the CDR3 end, so the remaining end is supplied by the germline J gene. This rearrangement joins TRBV7-6 to TRBJ1-2; 7 nucleotides agree with TRBD1. After removal of 1 base from V and 3 bases from J, the junction contained 8 bases not matched to a gene. From germline, CDR1 is SGHVS and CDR2 FNYEAQ. There are 16 residues in the CDR3. CDR3 loop: CASSLVPGTADYGYTF. The DNA read from the CDR3 is TGTGCCAGCAGCTTAGTACCCGGGACAGCGGACTATGGC.

Concerning this clone: The DNA ends 3 residues before the CDR3 does, and the rest of the CDR3 is filled in from the germline J gene. The chain combines TRBV7-9 with TRBJ1-1; D ambiguous. The CDR3 has 14 residues. Between the trimmed V and J ends, which lost 7 bases and 0 bases, there was a span of 12 bases. Per germline, CDR1 SEHNR and CDR2 FQNEAQ (reference sequence). This chain's CDR3 is CASNHGGMNTEAFF. CDR3 DNA, as far as it was read: TGTGCCAGCAACCACGGCGGGATGAACACTGAA.

Concerning this clone itself: The read ends 3 residues before the CDR3 terminus; that terminus is restored from the germline J gene. This chain links TRBV19 with TRBJ1-2; D ambiguous. Between the trimmed V and J ends, which lost 0 bases and 1 base, there was a span of 9 bases. The CDR3 covers 15 residues. Germline CDR1 reads LNHDA; CDR2 reads SQIVND (reference sequence). CDR3 sequence reads: CASSIDRQSNYGYTF. The DNA read from the CDR3 is TGTGCCAGTAGTATAGATCGCCAGAGTAACTATGGC.

In this sample, this clone turned up many times. The read comes to an end 3 residues before the CDR3 does, leaving the germline J gene to fill in the end. This sequence joins TRBV20-1 and TRBJ2-5, with 14 bases lining up with TRBD2. The V gene's germline CDR1 is DFQATT and CDR2 SNEGSKA (reference sequence). Germline trimming cut 6 bases from V and 2 bases from J; bases unmatched to any gene: 8. The CDR3 runs 16 residues. CDR3 bases read: TGCAGTGCCCAAGGACTAGCGGGAGGCATACAAGAGACC. Translating gives CSAQGLAGGIQET. The CDR3 as a whole reads CSAQGLAGGIQETQYF.

For this clone: The read falls 3 residues short of the CDR3 end, and the missing part is taken from the germline J gene. The chain is built from TRBV18 and TRBJ1-2, with 7 bases fitting TRBD1. This CDR3 contains 13 residues. CDR1 is KGHSH and CDR2 is LQKENI in the germline V gene. J lost 7 bases, V lost 4 bases, and 6 bases had no gene match. The DNA read from the CDR3 is TGTGCCAGCTCACTTGACAGGGTATTTGGC. Protein product: CASSLDRVFG. The full CDR3 is CASSLDRVFGYTF.

Many counts were recorded for this clone. The sequenced CDR3 bases are TGTGCCACCAGTGATCCCGGGACAGTCTATGGC. Amino acids: CATSDPGTVYG. The entire CDR3 protein reads CATSDPGTVYGYTF. The chain has TRBV24-1 and TRBJ1-2; TRBD1 matches at 7 bases. Read sequence stops 3 residues before the CDR3 end, and the germline J gene provides the missing end. Looked up from germline, CDR1 is KGHDR and CDR2 is SFDVKD. Trimming at V came to 3 bases and at J to 4 bases, leaving 4 bases not matched to a gene. CDR3 size: 14 residues.

Comments on this clone: With the read ending 3 residues before the CDR3 end, the germline J gene is used to fill in that end. The J gene is TRBJ2-5, the V gene TRBV19; D might be TRBD1 (5 bases). Between the trimmed V and J ends, which lost 8 bases and 3 bases, there was a span of 7 bases. CDR1 is LNHDA and CDR2 is SQIVND in the germline V gene (reference sequence). The length of the CDR3 is 11 residues. CDR3 protein: CASVREETQYF. The DNA read from the CDR3 is TGTGCCAGTGTCAGGGAAGAGACC.

This clone appeared a few times. The read ends 3 residues shy of where the CDR3 ends; the end is completed using the germline J gene. The rearrangement links TRBV6-1 to TRBJ2-2; no firm D call. Germline V gives CDR1 MNHNS, CDR2 SASEGT. This CDR3 is 13 amino acids long. V was shortened by 2 bases and J by 2 bases, with 3 bases between the two germline ends. CDR3: CASSEHNTGELFF. CDR3 DNA, as far as it was read: TGTGCCAGCAGTGAACATAACACCGGGGAG.

The table lists this clone with many counts. This chain's CDR3 is CSASMTGGSSGANVLTF. The DNA read from the CDR3 is TGCAGTGCTAGCATGACAGGGGGAAGCTCTGGGGCCAACGTC. This chain links TRBV20-1 with TRBJ2-6; TRBD1 agrees at 9 bases. Read data end 3 residues before the CDR3 end; the end is taken from the germline J gene. The germline CDR1 and CDR2 sequences are DFQATT and SNEGSKA (reference sequence). Trimming removed 3 bases from V and 0 bases from J; junction bases left unmatched: 6. This CDR3 contains 17 residues.

This clone was observed a few times. The sequenced fragment ends 3 residues before the CDR3 boundary, so the rest is inferred from the germline J gene. The V call is TRBV23-1, the J call TRBJ2-7, with 7 bases aligning to TRBD2. TRBV23-1 is an ORF, with its function uncertain. V gave up 10 bases and J gave up 6 bases; unmatched junction bases: 12. This CDR3 region has 13 residues. CDR3 bases read: TGCGCCACCCTCGGGGGAGGGAGGCCCGAG. Translation: CATLGGGRPE. The CDR3, in full, reads CATLGGGRPEQYF.

In its sample, this clone was seen many times. Its ends do not fully match the called genes, so a read error is possible. The sequenced fragment ends 3 residues before the CDR3 boundary, so the rest is inferred from the germline J gene. The chain links TRBV4-2 to TRBJ2-7; 9 positions match TRBD1. The CDR3 is made up of 14 amino acids. The germline CDR1 and CDR2 sequences are LGHNA and YNFKEQ. The CDR3 reads CASSSGTGKYEQYF. The CDR3 DNA, read in part, is TGCGCCAGCAGCTCCGGGACAGGGAAGTACGAG.

With respect to this clone: Read coverage stops 3 residues before the CDR3 terminus; the germline J gene supplies the remainder. The genes are TRBV5-1 and TRBJ2-5; weak D call: TRBD2 (7 bases). Germline values: CDR1 SGHRS, CDR2 YFSETQ. The V end lost 4 bases, the J end lost 6 bases, and 22 bases lay between the germline ends. The CDR3 has 16 residues. CDR3 DNA, as far as it was read: TGCGCCAGCAGCCCTCTAGGGGGGGGCAAGGGAAAGACC. Translating gives CASSPLGGGKGKT. The full-length CDR3 reads as CASSPLGGGKGKTQYF. Based on the CDR3 plus reference TRBV5-1 and TRBJ2-5, the full variable domain is KAGVTQTPRYLIKTRGQQVTLSCSPISGHRSVSWYQQTPGQGLQFLFEYFSETQRNKGNFPGRFSGRQFSNSRSEMNVSTLELGDSALYLCASSPLGGGKGKTQYFGPGTRLLVL.

This clone is medium-sized by share. The CDR3 end lies 3 residues beyond the end of the read and is filled in from the germline J gene. The J gene is TRBJ2-2, the V gene TRBV29-1; TRBD2 matches 7 bases. This CDR3 has 16 amino acids. J lost 5 bases, V lost 6 bases, and 15 bases had no gene match. Germline V CDR1 and CDR2: SQVTM, ANQGSEA. This CDR3 reads CSVSERVAGHTGELFF. The covered CDR3 bases are TGCAGCGTCTCAGAGAGGGTAGCGGGCCATACCGGGGAG.

The table lists this clone with a few counts. The sequence runs out 3 residues before the end of the CDR3; the remainder is reconstructed from the germline J gene. The chain recombines TRBV20-1 with TRBJ2-1; 11 bases fit TRBD2. The J segment lost 9 bases and the V segment lost 3 bases, leaving 4 bases of the junction unmatched. Germline-derived CDR1 and CDR2 are DFQATT and SNEGSKA (reference sequence). The CDR3 covers 13 residues. CDR3 DNA (partial): TGCAGTGCTAGGGGTAGCGGGAGGGGTGAG. Translated, it gives CSARGSGRGE. The whole CDR3 reads CSARGSGRGEQFF.

As concerns this clone: The observed sequence ends 3 residues before the CDR3 terminus, with the missing tail filled in from the germline J gene. The V gene is TRBV18, the J gene TRBJ1-2; TRBD1 is a possible D gene (6 bases). This CDR3 is built from 14 residues. Between the trimmed V and J ends, which lost 3 bases and 6 bases, there was a span of 14 bases. Germline assignment: CDR1 KGHSH and CDR2 LQKENI. This CDR3 is CASSPTGRENGYTF. CDR3 DNA (partial): TGTGCCAGCTCACCGACAGGTCGAGAAAATGGC.

In its sample, this clone was seen a few times. Coverage ceases 3 residues before the CDR3 finishes, and the germline J gene fills in the end. The chain combines TRBV7-9 with TRBJ2-3; D is perhaps TRBD2 (5 bases). Germline V gene data show CDR1 as SEHNR and CDR2 as FQNEAQ (reference sequence). CDR3 length: 12 amino acids. The CDR3 sequence: CASSLDSGTQYF. The CDR3 bases that were read are TGTGCCAGCAGCTTGGACTCTGGAACG.

This clone was seen a handful of times. The read ends 3 residues shy of where the CDR3 ends; the end is completed using the germline J gene. V usage is TRBV7-8 and J usage is TRBJ2-7; D is unclear. The CDR3 contains 13 residues. Germline loops: CDR1 SGHVS, CDR2 FQNEAQ. The ends were cut back, 0 bases at V and 4 bases at J, with 7 bases in the middle. The CDR3 is CASSLASRYEQYF. CDR3 bases read: TGTGCCAGCAGCTTAGCATCGAGGTACGAG.

This clone was recorded a few times. The CDR3 is cut off 3 residues early in the read; its end comes from the germline J gene. This rearrangement joins TRBV7-3 to TRBJ1-1, with a tentative D call TRBD1 (6 bases). V gave up 5 bases and J gave up 1 base, with 14 bases separating them. From germline, CDR1 is SGHTA and CDR2 FQGTGA. The length of the CDR3 is 15 residues. The sequenced part of the CDR3 DNA is TGTGCCAGCAGCACTTCGACAGGCGAGAACACTGAA. Its translation: CASSTSTGENTE. The entire CDR3 sequence reads CASSTSTGENTEAFF. The complete variable domain, with remaining parts taken from reference TRBV7-3 and TRBJ1-1, reads GAGVSQTPSNKVTEKGKYVELRCDPISGHTALYWYRQSLGQGPEFLIYFQGTGAADDSGLPNDRFFAVRPEGSVSTLKIQRTERGDSAVYLCASSTSTGENTEAFFGQGTRLTVV.

To note about this clone: The sequence runs out 3 residues before the end of the CDR3; the remainder is reconstructed from the germline J gene. V is TRBV5-1 and J is TRBJ2-7; 9 nucleotides agree with TRBD1. CDR3 length equals 14 residues. CDR1 SGHRS and CDR2 YFSETQ come from the germline V gene. V gave up 2 bases and J gave up 4 bases; unmatched junction bases: 4. The CDR3 DNA, read in part, is TGCGCCAGCAGCTTAACCGGGACAGGGTACGAG. The encoded protein is CASSLTGTGYE. The CDR3 reads in full as CASSLTGTGYEQYF.

At least ten counts were recorded for this clone. The read falls 3 residues short of the CDR3 end, and the missing part is taken from the germline J gene. The chain combines TRBV30 with TRBJ2-5, with D possibly being TRBD1 or TRBD2 (6 bases each). The CDR3 has 13 amino acids. The germline V gene has CDR1 GTSNPN and CDR2 SVGIG (reference sequence). V shed 8 bases and J shed 4 bases, with 17 bases lying between them. CDR3 DNA, as far as it was read: TGTGCCGGAAACAGGGAGGTGGGAGAGACC. Its protein is CAGNREVGET. The full CDR3 sequence reads CAGNREVGETQYF.

This clone was seen repeatedly, ten times or more. The CDR3 region is CASSLSAAADTQYF. Incomplete CDR3 DNA: TGTGCCAGCAGCTTATCCGCAGCGGCAGATACG. The chain uses TRBV7-3 and TRBJ2-3; possibly TRBD2 for D (5 bases). The read terminates 3 residues ahead of where the CDR3 ends, so the germline J gene completes it. This CDR3 is built from 14 residues. The V gene's germline CDR1 is SGHTA and CDR2 FQGTGA. The germline V and J ends were trimmed by 2 bases and 4 bases, with 10 bases remaining between them.

In this sample, this clone turned up many times. The read ends 3 residues shy of where the CDR3 ends; the end is completed using the germline J gene. This rearrangement joins TRBV6-2 or TRBV6-3 to TRBJ2-7, with 8 bases that match TRBD1. Germline V gene data show CDR1 as MNHEY and CDR2 as SVGEGT. The CDR3 runs 14 residues. J was trimmed by 5 bases and V by 5 bases; bases with no gene match: 8. The covered CDR3 bases are TGTGCCAGCAGTACGCAGGGGGCTCCTCACGAG. Translated, it gives CASSTQGAPHE. The full-length CDR3 reads as CASSTQGAPHEQYF.

This clone qualifies as medium-sized (0.01 to 0.1%). Read data end 3 residues before the CDR3 end; the end is taken from the germline J gene. The gene calls are TRBV30 and TRBJ2-6; no clear D gene. CDR3 length equals 15 residues. Between the trimmed V and J ends, which lost 0 bases and 0 bases, there was a span of 6 bases. CDR1 and CDR2 (germline): GTSNPN, SVGIG (reference sequence). The DNA read from the CDR3 is TGTGCCTGGAGTGTCCCCGGCTCTGGGGCCAACGTC. This gives the protein CAWSVPGSGANV. The full CDR3 sequence reads CAWSVPGSGANVLTF.

This clone is labeled medium-sized (0.01 to 0.1%). The read terminates 3 residues before the CDR3 end, so the remaining end is supplied by the germline J gene. The chain recombines TRBV20-1 with TRBJ1-1; D might be TRBD1 (6 bases). The germline CDR1 and CDR2 sequences are DFQATT and SNEGSKA (reference sequence). Trimming left V 3 bases short and J 0 bases short, with 8 bases between. This CDR3 contains 13 residues. The CDR3 spells CSASNRVNTEAFF. Incomplete CDR3 DNA: TGCAGTGCTAGCAACAGGGTGAACACTGAA.

A few counts support this clone. CDR3 DNA (partial): TGTGCCAGCACAAAACAGGGGAACACCGGGGAG. This encodes CASTKQGNTGE. In full, the CDR3 is CASTKQGNTGELFF. The chain is built from TRBV11-1 and TRBJ2-2; D might be TRBD1 (6 bases). The sequence runs out 3 residues before the end of the CDR3; the remainder is reconstructed from the germline J gene. V was shortened by 7 bases and J by 1 base, with 10 bases between the two germline ends. The CDR3 runs 14 residues. Germline CDR1 SGHAT, CDR2 FQDESV (reference sequence).

This clone came up many times. Read sequence stops 3 residues before the CDR3 end, and the germline J gene provides the missing end. This chain joins TRBV5-4 and TRBJ2-1, with TRBD2 matching over 11 bases. After removal of 4 bases from V and 7 bases from J, the junction contained 7 bases not matched to a gene. The V gene's germline CDR1 is SGHNT and CDR2 YYREEE (reference sequence). CDR3 size: 15 residues. CDR3: CASSPGLAGGNEQFF. CDR3 DNA, as far as it was read: TGTGCCAGCAGCCCTGGACTAGCGGGTGGTAATGAG.

This clone was seen at least ten times. The CDR3 sequence: CASSYVSNEQFF. The sequenced part of the CDR3 DNA is TGTGCCAGCAGTTACGTTAGCAATGAG. This rearrangement joins TRBV6-2 or TRBV6-3 to TRBJ2-1, with D unresolved. The observed sequence ends 3 residues before the CDR3 terminus, with the missing tail filled in from the germline J gene. With 2 bases removed from V and 6 bases from J, the gap between germline ends came to 5 bases. Germline CDR1 is MNHEY and CDR2 is SVGEGT. CDR3 length: 12 amino acids.